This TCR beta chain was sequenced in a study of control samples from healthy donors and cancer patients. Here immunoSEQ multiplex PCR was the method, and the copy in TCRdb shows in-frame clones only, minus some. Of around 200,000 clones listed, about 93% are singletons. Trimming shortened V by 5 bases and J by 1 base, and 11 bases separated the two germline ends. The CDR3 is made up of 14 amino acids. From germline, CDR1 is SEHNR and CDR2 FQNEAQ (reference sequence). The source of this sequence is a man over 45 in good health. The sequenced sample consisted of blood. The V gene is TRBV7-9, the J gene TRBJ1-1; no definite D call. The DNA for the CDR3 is TGTGCCAGCAGCCCACGCTCAGGGAACACTGAAGCTTTCTTT. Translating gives CASSPRSGNTEAFF.